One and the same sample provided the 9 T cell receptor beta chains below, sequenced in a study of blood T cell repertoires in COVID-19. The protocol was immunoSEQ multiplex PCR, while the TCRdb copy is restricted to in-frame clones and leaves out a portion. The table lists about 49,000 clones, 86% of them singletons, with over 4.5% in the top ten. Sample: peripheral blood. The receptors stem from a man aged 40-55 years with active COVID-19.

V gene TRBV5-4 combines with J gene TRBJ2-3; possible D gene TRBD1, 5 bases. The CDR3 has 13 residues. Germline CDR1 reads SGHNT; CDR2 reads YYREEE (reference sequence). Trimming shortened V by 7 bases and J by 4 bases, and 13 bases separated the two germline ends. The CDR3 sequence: CASWSWGSDTQYF. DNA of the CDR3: TGTGCCAGCTGGAGTTGGGGCTCAGATACGCAGTATTTT.

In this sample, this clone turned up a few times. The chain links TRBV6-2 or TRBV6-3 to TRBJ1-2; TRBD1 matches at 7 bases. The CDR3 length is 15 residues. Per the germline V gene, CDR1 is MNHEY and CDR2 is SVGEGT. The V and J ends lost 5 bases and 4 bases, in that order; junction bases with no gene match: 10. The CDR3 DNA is TGTGCCAGCAGTCCCCGTGGGGACAGCTTCTATGGCTACACCTTC. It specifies CASSPRGDSFYGYTF.

This CDR3 is CASSLGSGGPDEQFF. CDR3 bases: TGTGCCAGCAGCTTAGGAAGTGGGGGCCCCGATGAGCAGTTCTTC. The rearrangement links TRBV7-3 to TRBJ2-1, with D perhaps TRBD1 (6 bases). Germline V gene lookup returns CDR1 SGHTA and CDR2 FQGTGA. Deletions cut 2 bases from V and 8 bases from J, with 16 bases between. The CDR3 loop spans 15 amino acids.

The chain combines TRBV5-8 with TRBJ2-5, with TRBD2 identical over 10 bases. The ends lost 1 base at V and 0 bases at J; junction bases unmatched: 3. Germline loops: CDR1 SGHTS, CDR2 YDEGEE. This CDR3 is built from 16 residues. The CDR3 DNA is TGTGCCAGCAGCTTGCCTAGCGGGAGCCACCAAGAGACCCAGTACTTC. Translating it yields CASSLPSGSHQETQYF. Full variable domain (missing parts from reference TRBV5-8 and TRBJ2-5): EAGVTQSPTHLIKTRGQQATLRCSPISGHTSVYWYQQALGLGLQFLLWYDEGEERNRGNFPPRFSGRQFPNYSSELNVNALELEDSALYLCASSLPSGSHQETQYFGPGTRLLVL.

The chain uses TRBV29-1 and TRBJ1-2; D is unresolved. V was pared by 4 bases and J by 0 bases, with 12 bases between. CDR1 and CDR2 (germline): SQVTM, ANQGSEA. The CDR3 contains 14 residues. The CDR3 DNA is TGCAGCGTTGGCGTAGCCGCGACTAACTATGGCTACACCTTC. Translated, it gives CSVGVAATNYGYTF.

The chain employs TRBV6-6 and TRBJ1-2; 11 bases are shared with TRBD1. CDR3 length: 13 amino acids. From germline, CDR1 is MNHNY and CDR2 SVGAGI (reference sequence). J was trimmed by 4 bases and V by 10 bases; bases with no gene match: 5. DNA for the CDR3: TGTGCCACCCGGACAGGGGGCGCCTATGGCTACACCTTC. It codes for CATRTGGAYGYTF.

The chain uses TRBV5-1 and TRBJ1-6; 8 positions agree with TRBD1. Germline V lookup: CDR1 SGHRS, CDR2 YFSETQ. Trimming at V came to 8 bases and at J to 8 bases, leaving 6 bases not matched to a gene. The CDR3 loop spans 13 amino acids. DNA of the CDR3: TGCGCCAGTAAGACAGGGGAGGATTCACCCCTCCACTTT. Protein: CASKTGEDSPLHF.

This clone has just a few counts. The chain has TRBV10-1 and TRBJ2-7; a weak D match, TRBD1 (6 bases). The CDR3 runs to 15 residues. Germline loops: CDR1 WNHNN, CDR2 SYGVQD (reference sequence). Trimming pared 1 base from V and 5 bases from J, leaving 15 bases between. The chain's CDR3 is CASSELSGVGHEQYF. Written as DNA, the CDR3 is TGCGCCAGCAGTGAGTTATCAGGGGTCGGTCACGAGCAGTACTTC.

This CDR3 is CASSYSTGVSETQYF. The CDR3 DNA is TGTGCCAGCAGTTACTCAACAGGGGTCTCAGAGACCCAGTACTTC. The V call is TRBV6-5, the J call TRBJ2-5, with TRBD1 matching 7 bases. CDR1 is MNHEY and CDR2 is SVGAGI in the germline V gene. V gave up 0 bases and J gave up 4 bases; unmatched junction bases: 5. The CDR3 is 15 residues long.